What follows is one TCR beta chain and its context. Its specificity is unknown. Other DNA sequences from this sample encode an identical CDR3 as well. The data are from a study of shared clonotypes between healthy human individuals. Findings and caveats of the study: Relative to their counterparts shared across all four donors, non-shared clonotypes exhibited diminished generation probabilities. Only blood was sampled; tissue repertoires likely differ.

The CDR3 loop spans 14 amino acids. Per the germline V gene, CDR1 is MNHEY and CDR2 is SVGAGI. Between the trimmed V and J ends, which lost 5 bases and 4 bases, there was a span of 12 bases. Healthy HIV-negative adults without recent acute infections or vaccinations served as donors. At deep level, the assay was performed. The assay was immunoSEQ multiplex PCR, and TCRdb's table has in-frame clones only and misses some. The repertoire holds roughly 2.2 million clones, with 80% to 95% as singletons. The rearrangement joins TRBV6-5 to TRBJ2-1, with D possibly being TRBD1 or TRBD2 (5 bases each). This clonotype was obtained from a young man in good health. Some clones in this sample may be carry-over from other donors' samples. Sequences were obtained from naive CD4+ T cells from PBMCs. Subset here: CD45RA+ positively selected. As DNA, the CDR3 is TGTGCCAGCAGTCTCCCCGGGGCGTACAATGAGCAGTTCTTC. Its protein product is CASSLPGAYNEQFF.